These 17 T cell receptor beta chains originate from one sample sequenced in a study of identical twins. TCRdb independently ran MiXCR on the 5' RACE reads; one entry per CDR3 protein. The table has some 710,000 distinct CDR3 sequences, roughly 6% seen once; the top ten hold 1.5% to 2%. Input material: naive T cells sorted from blood. The receptors stem from a man in his late teens or twenties in good health.

This clonotype was observed a handful of times. The CDR3 DNA reads as TGCAGTGCGAGGAGGGAACCCTCCTACAATGAGCAGTTCTTC. Encoded protein: CSARREPSYNEQFF. J is TRBJ2-1 and V is TRBV20-1; tentative D call: TRBD2 (6 bases). The V and J ends lost 6 bases and 0 bases respectively, with 12 bases between them. The germline V gene encodes CDR1 DFQATT and CDR2 SNEGSKA (reference sequence). This CDR3 is 14 amino acids long.

In this sample, this clonotype turned up many times. One junction end disagrees with the germline gene, perhaps due to a read error. The rearrangement uses TRBV28 and TRBJ2-1; D gene unclear. CDR3 length equals 13 residues. CDR1 is MDHEN, CDR2 SYDVKM, per germline. Written as DNA, the CDR3 is TGTGCCAGCAGTTACCCCTCCAACAATGAGCAGTTCTTC. Translation gives CASSYPSNNEQFF.

This clonotype was seen repeatedly, ten times or more. At one boundary the junction diverges from the germline segment, which might be a read error. The chain is built from TRBV27 and TRBJ2-1; a weak D match, TRBD2 (6 bases). The CDR3 runs 13 residues. Germline CDR1 is MNHEY and CDR2 is SMNVEV (reference sequence). Written as DNA, the CDR3 is TGCGCCAGCAGCCTTCGGCGCGGGGATGAGCAGTTCTTC. This sequence encodes CASSLRRGDEQFF.

The chain links TRBV5-1 to TRBJ2-7; D is possibly TRBD1 (5 bases). Germline loops: CDR1 SGHRS, CDR2 YFSETQ. The CDR3 sequence is 14 residues long. Trimming removed 0 bases at V and 3 bases at J, with 10 bases between. CDR3 sequence (DNA): TGCGCCAGCAGCTTGGCGGTAGGGGACTACGAGCAGTACTTC. Amino acid sequence: CASSLAVGDYEQYF.

The V and J genes are TRBV30 and TRBJ2-2; 10 bases map to TRBD2. CDR1 and CDR2 (germline): GTSNPN, SVGIG (reference sequence). This CDR3 is built from 16 residues. V lost 0 bases to trimming and J lost 6 bases; unmatched junction nucleotides: 7. For the CDR3, the DNA is TGTGCCTGGAGTGTGGAACTAGCGGGAATGGCCGGGGAGCTGTTTTTT. This codes for CAWSVELAGMAGELFF.

This clonotype was seen a few times. The rearrangement links TRBV7-9 to TRBJ2-3; 7 bases match TRBD2. From germline, CDR1 is SEHNR and CDR2 FQNEAQ (reference sequence). The CDR3 extends over 15 amino acids. Losses at the gene ends were 5 bases for V and 4 bases for J; bases not matched to a gene: 9. As DNA, the CDR3 is TGTGCCAGCAGCCCAACTATGGGGGGGGCAGATACGCAGTATTTT. It specifies CASSPTMGGADTQYF.

This clonotype was seen many times. The chain uses TRBV10-3 and TRBJ2-3; 9 bases align to TRBD2. V lost 6 bases, J lost 5 bases, and 3 bases stayed unmatched. Germline V gives CDR1 ENHRY, CDR2 SYGVKD. The CDR3 length is 13 residues. CDR3 sequence: CAIRREGGDTQYF. CDR3 DNA: TGTGCCATCAGGCGGGAGGGGGGAGATACGCAGTATTTT.

This sequence joins TRBV19 and TRBJ2-7; D possibly matches TRBD1 or TRBD2 (5 bases each). CDR1 is LNHDA, CDR2 SQIVND, per germline (reference sequence). The CDR3 consists of 14 residues. With 5 bases removed from V and 3 bases from J, the gap between germline ends came to 14 bases. CDR3 nucleotide sequence: TGTGCCAGTAGTCCGGAGGACAAAATCTACGAGCAGTACTTC. Translation gives CASSPEDKIYEQYF.

This clonotype was counted only a few times. At one boundary the junction diverges from the germline segment, which might be a read error. The chain links TRBV6-5 to TRBJ2-1; 11 nucleotides agree with TRBD2. This CDR3 has 16 amino acids. Germline V gene data show CDR1 as MNHEY and CDR2 as SVGAGI. CDR3 in amino acids: CASSYLAGGPADEQFF. CDR3 bases: TGTGCCAGCAGCTACTTAGCGGGAGGGCCGGCCGATGAGCAGTTCTTC.

This clonotype has a handful of counts. J is TRBJ2-7 and V is TRBV18; D is perhaps TRBD1 or TRBD2 (5 bases each). Germline V gene lookup returns CDR1 KGHSH and CDR2 LQKENI. Trimming pared 3 bases from V and 4 bases from J, leaving 13 bases between. The CDR3 has 14 amino acids. The CDR3 is CASSPYQGEYEQYF. The CDR3 region has the DNA TGTGCCAGCTCACCTTATCAGGGAGAATACGAGCAGTACTTC.

This clonotype was counted at least ten times. V gene TRBV5-5 combines with J gene TRBJ2-3; 9 bases match TRBD1. The CDR3 contains 17 residues. In germline, CDR1 is SGHKS, CDR2 YYEKEE (reference sequence). J lost 3 bases, V lost 0 bases, and 8 bases had no gene match. The CDR3 DNA follows: TGTGCCAGCAGCTTGGCCGGGGGGACAGGGTTAACAGATACGCAGTATTTT. It yields the protein CASSLAGGTGLTDTQYF.

This clonotype was seen ten or more times. The chain carries TRBV20-1 and TRBJ2-3; 7 bases are a match to TRBD1. Germline V gives CDR1 DFQATT, CDR2 SNEGSKA (reference sequence). V was pared by 3 bases and J by 4 bases, with 10 bases of the junction left unmatched. CDR3 size: 15 residues. CDR3 nucleotide sequence: TGCAGTGCTAGCCTAGGGGGCTGGTGGGCAGATACGCAGTATTTT. Amino acids: CSASLGGWWADTQYF.

Ten or more counts support this clonotype. This chain links TRBV29-1 with TRBJ2-3, with 7 bases that match TRBD2. This CDR3 has 13 residues. V gave up 6 bases and J gave up 0 bases; unmatched junction bases: 3. Germline V gives CDR1 SQVTM, CDR2 ANQGSEA. The chain's CDR3 is CSVISGSTDTQYF. For the CDR3, the DNA is TGCAGCGTCATTAGCGGGAGCACAGATACGCAGTATTTT.

The V call is TRBV2, the J call TRBJ2-7; 8 nucleotides align to TRBD2. The J segment lost 5 bases and the V segment lost 11 bases, leaving 8 bases of the junction unmatched. Germline CDR1 is SNHLY and CDR2 is FYNNEI. The CDR3 has 12 residues. The CDR3 sequence is CAGTRAGDEQYF. The CDR3, as DNA: TGTGCCGGCACGAGAGCGGGAGACGAGCAGTACTTC.

In this sample, this clonotype turned up many times. The chain couples TRBV12-3 or TRBV12-4 to TRBJ2-5; no reliable D call. The CDR3 length is 15 residues. Trimming removed 7 bases from V and 5 bases from J, with 20 bases in between. CDR3 coding DNA: TGTGCCAGCACCTTCATAGGCCAGGCGTCTGAGACCCAGTACTTC. It codes for CASTFIGQASETQYF.

This clonotype was observed a handful of times. This sequence joins TRBV7-9 and TRBJ2-1; 7 bases match TRBD2. The CDR3 is 15 amino acids. J lost 4 bases, V lost 5 bases, and 8 bases had no gene match. CDR1 is SEHNR and CDR2 is FQNEAQ in the germline V gene (reference sequence). CDR3 bases: TGTGCCAGCAGCACCAGGGACTACAAATACAATGAGCAGTTCTTC. Residues: CASSTRDYKYNEQFF.

This chain joins TRBV12-3 or TRBV12-4 and TRBJ1-1; TRBD1 matches at 7 bases. CDR3 length equals 14 residues. V lost 5 bases, J lost 5 bases, and 8 bases stayed unmatched. The CDR3: CASSVTGWETEAFF. CDR3 nucleotides: TGTGCCAGCAGTGTGACAGGGTGGGAGACTGAAGCTTTCTTT.